One sample yielded the 11 T cell receptor beta chains listed below, sequenced in a study of spatial heterogeneity in lung cancer. Whole-study findings and limits: The study found that expanded intratumoral alpha and beta TCR counts tracked tumor mutation counts.

The antigens of these receptors remain unknown. The time point denotes: sample taken at primary tumor resection. TCRdb ran MiXCR on the 5' RACE reads and lists one entry per CDR3 protein. The profile shows roughly 9,000 distinct CDR3 sequences, about 6.7% of them singletons. The material sequenced was lung tumor tissue, taken at surgery. The receptors stem from a male donor with early-stage non-small cell lung cancer.

This clonotype is deemed medium-sized. The J gene is TRBJ1-2, the V gene TRBV5-1; perhaps TRBD1 as D (6 bases). V was trimmed by 0 bases and J by 6 bases, leaving 9 bases between them. This CDR3 has 13 amino acids. CDR1 SGHRS and CDR2 YFSETQ come from the germline V gene. CDR3 region: CASSLDRDHGYTF. The DNA of the CDR3 is TGCGCCAGCAGCTTGGACAGGGACCATGGCTACACCTTC.

Remarks on this clonotype: A much larger clone sits a single nucleotide away, making a read error possible. The chain joins TRBV19 to TRBJ2-7, with 11 bases that match TRBD1. The germline gives CDR1 LNHDA, CDR2 SQIVND (reference sequence). This CDR3 has 15 residues. Written as DNA, the CDR3 is TGTACCAGTAGTATTGGGACAGGGGGGTCCTCCGAGCAGTACTTC. It specifies CTSSIGTGGSSEQYF.

This clonotype was seen repeatedly, ten times or more. J is TRBJ2-7 and V is TRBV7-3; D may be TRBD1 or TRBD2 (5 bases each). Trimming removed 5 bases at V and 3 bases at J, with 20 bases between. Germline lookup yields CDR1 SGHTA and CDR2 FQGTGA. CDR3 size: 16 residues. The CDR3 coding sequence is TGTGCCAGCAGCACCTTCCGGGGCCGCTGGGACTACGAGCAGTACTTC. This translates into CASSTFRGRWDYEQYF.

This clonotype was observed many times. The V call is TRBV7-8, the J call TRBJ1-6, with no clear D. Germline CDR1 reads SGHVS; CDR2 reads FQNEAQ. This CDR3 contains 12 residues. V was trimmed by 1 base and J by 14 bases, leaving 9 bases between them. This CDR3 reads CASSLGGKSLHF. CDR3 nucleotides: TGTGCCAGCAGCTTAGGAGGGAAATCCCTCCACTTT.

This clonotype was seen at least ten times. The chain carries TRBV2 and TRBJ2-3; D is ambiguous. Trimming removed 2 bases from V and 9 bases from J, with 21 bases in between. Germline V gives CDR1 SNHLY, CDR2 FYNNEI. The CDR3 is 16 amino acids. The CDR3 loop is CASSEISLTVPKTQYF. The CDR3 region has the DNA TGTGCCAGCAGTGAAATCTCACTGACGGTTCCAAAAACGCAGTATTTT.

This clonotype was seen at least ten times. This sequence joins TRBV7-3 and TRBJ1-5; TRBD1 might be the D (5 bases). CDR1 is SGHTA, CDR2 FQGTGA, per germline. With 3 bases removed from V and 6 bases from J, the gap between germline ends came to 9 bases. The CDR3 spans 13 residues. The CDR3 DNA follows: TGTGCCAGCAGCTTTGGGGGGGGTCAGCCCCAGCATTTT. It encodes CASSFGGGQPQHF.

The table lists this clonotype with a few counts. The rearrangement joins TRBV12-5 to TRBJ1-6; 12 bases are shared with TRBD1. This CDR3 has 17 residues. CDR1 is LGHNT, CDR2 FRNRAP, per germline. V dropped 1 base and J dropped 10; count of bases not matched to a gene: 8. The CDR3 is CASGLEPGQGARSPLHF. CDR3 sequence (DNA): TGTGCTAGTGGTTTGGAGCCGGGACAGGGGGCGAGGTCACCCCTCCACTTT. Drawing the rest from reference TRBV12-5 and TRBJ1-6, the complete variable domain is DARVTQTPRHKVTEMGQEVTMRCQPILGHNTVFWYRQTMMQGLELLAYFRNRAPLDDSGMPKDRFSAEMPDATLATLKIQPSEPRDSAVYFCASGLEPGQGARSPLHFGNGTRLTVT.

This clonotype was seen repeatedly, ten times or more. The chain joins TRBV7-8 to TRBJ2-7, with D unclear. CDR1 and CDR2 from the germline V gene are SGHVS and FQNEAQ. The CDR3 runs 13 residues. Trimming removed 0 bases at V and 5 bases at J, with 8 bases between. CDR3 loop: CASSLAPTHEQYF. Written as DNA, the CDR3 is TGTGCCAGCAGCTTAGCACCAACCCACGAGCAGTACTTC.

This clonotype was seen at least ten times. The rearrangement uses TRBV11-3 and TRBJ2-1; 13 nucleotides line up with TRBD2. The CDR3 runs 16 residues. V gave up 5 bases and J gave up 5 bases; unmatched junction bases: 6. Looked up from germline, CDR1 is SGHNT and CDR2 is YENEEA. The CDR3 loop reads CASSKTSGGTHNEQFF. The CDR3 nucleotides read TGTGCCAGCAGCAAGACTAGCGGGGGGACCCACAATGAGCAGTTCTTC.

This clonotype was recorded at least ten times. The chain joins TRBV29-1 to TRBJ2-5; 9 nucleotides agree with TRBD2. The CDR3 consists of 13 residues. Germline V CDR1 and CDR2: SQVTM, ANQGSEA. Trimming cost V 4 bases and J 5 bases; bases outside gene matches: 5. The CDR3 sequence is CSVGAGGPETQYF. In DNA form, the CDR3 reads TGCAGCGTTGGAGCGGGGGGCCCGGAGACCCAGTACTTC.

The chain recombines TRBV9 with TRBJ1-3; 7 bases align to TRBD1. The CDR3 has 18 residues. Per germline, CDR1 SGDLS and CDR2 YYNGEE. V lost 0 bases, J lost 1 base, and 10 bases stayed unmatched. CDR3 bases: TGTGCCAGCAGCGTAGGGGGCCGACAGGGCGAGTCTGGAAACACCATATATTTT. Translating it yields CASSVGGRQGESGNTIYF.